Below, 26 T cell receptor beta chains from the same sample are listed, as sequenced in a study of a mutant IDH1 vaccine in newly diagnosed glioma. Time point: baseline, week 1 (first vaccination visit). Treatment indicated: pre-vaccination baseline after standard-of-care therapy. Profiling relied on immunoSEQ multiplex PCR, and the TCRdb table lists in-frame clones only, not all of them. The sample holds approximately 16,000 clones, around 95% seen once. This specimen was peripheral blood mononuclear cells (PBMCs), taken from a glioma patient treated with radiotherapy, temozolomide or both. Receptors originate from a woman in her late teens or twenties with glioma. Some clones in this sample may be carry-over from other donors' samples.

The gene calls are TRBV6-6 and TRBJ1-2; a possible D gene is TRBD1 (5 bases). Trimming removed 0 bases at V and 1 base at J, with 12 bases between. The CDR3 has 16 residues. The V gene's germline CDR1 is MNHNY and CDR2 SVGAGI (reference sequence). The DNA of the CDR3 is TGTGCCAGCAGTTACTCGGGGGGTGGGGATAACTATGGCTACACCTTC. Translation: CASSYSGGGDNYGYTF.

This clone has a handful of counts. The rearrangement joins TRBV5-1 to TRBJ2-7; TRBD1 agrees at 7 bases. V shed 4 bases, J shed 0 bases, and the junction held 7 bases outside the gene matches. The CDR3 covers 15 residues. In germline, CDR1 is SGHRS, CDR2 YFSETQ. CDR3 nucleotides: TGCGCCAGCAGCCTCAATACAGGGGCCTCCTACGAGCAGTACTTC. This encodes CASSLNTGASYEQYF. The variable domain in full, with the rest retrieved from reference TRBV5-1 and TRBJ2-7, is KAGVTQTPRYLIKTRGQQVTLSCSPISGHRSVSWYQQTPGQGLQFLFEYFSETQRNKGNFPGRFSGRQFSNSRSEMNVSTLELGDSALYLCASSLNTGASYEQYFGPGTRLTVT.

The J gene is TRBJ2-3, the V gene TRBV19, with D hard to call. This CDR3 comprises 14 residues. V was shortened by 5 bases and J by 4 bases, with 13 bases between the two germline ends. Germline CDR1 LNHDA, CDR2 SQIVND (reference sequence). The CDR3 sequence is CASSARVTADTQYF. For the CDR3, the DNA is TGTGCCAGTAGTGCTAGGGTGACGGCAGATACGCAGTATTTT.

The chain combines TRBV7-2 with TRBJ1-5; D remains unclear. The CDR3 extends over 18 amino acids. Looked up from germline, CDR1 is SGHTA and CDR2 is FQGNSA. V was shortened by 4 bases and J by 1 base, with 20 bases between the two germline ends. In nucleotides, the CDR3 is TGTGCCAGCAGCTCTAATCAATACTCCACCGGGAGCAATCAGCCCCAGCATTTT. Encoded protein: CASSSNQYSTGSNQPQHF. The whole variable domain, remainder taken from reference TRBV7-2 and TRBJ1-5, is GAGVSQSPSNKVTEKGKDVELRCDPISGHTALYWYRQSLGQGLEFLIYFQGNSAPDKSGLPSDRFSAERTGGSVSTLTIQRTQQEDSAVYLCASSSNQYSTGSNQPQHFGDGTRLSIL.

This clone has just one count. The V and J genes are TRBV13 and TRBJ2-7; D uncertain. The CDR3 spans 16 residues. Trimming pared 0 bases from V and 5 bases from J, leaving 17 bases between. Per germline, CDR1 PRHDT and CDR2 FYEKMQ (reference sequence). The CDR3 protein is CASSLGRSVGSHEQYF. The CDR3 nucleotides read TGTGCCAGCAGCTTAGGTAGGTCGGTCGGATCCCACGAGCAGTACTTC.

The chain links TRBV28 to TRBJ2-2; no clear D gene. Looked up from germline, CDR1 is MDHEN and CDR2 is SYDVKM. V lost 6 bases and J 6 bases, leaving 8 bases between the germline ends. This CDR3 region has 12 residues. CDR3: CASRRLSGELFF. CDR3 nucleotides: TGTGCCAGCAGGCGATTATCCGGGGAGCTGTTTTTT.

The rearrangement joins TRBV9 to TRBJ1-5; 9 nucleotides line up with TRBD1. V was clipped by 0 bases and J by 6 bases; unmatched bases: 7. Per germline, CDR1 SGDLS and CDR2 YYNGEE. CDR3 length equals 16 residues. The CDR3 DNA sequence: TGTGCCAGCAGCGTAGATGGACAGGGGAGAGGTCAGCCCCAGCATTTT. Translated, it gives CASSVDGQGRGQPQHF. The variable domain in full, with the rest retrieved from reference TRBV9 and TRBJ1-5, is DSGVTQTPKHLITATGQRVTLRCSPRSGDLSVYWYQQSLDQGLQFLIQYYNGEERAKGNILERFSAQQFPDLHSELNLSSLELGDSALYFCASSVDGQGRGQPQHFGDGTRLSIL.

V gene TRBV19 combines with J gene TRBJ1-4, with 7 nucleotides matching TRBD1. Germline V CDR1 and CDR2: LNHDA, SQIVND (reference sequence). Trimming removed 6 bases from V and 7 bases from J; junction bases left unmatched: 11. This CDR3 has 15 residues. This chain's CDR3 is CASSPRQGGGEKLFF. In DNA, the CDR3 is TGTGCCAGTAGCCCCCGCCAGGGGGGGGGTGAAAAACTGTTTTTT.

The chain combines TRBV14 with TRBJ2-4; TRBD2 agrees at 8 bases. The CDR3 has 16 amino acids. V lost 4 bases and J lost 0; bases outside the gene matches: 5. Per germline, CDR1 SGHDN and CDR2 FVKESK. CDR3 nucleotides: TGTGCCAGCAGCCGAGGCGGGGGGCTAGCCAAAAACATTCAGTACTTC. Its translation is CASSRGGGLAKNIQYF. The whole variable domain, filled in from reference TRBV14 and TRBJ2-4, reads EAGVTQFPSHSVIEKGQTVTLRCDPISGHDNLYWYRRVMGKEIKFLLHFVKESKQDESGMPNNRFLAERTGGTYSTLKVQPAELEDSGVYFCASSRGGGLAKNIQYFGAGTRLSVL.

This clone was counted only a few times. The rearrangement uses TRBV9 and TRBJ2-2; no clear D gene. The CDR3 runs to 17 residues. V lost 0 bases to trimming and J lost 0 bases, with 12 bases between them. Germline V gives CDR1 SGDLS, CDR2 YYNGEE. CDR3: CASSVAAAASNTGELFF. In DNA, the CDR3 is TGTGCCAGCAGCGTAGCTGCGGCAGCGTCGAACACCGGGGAGCTGTTTTTT.

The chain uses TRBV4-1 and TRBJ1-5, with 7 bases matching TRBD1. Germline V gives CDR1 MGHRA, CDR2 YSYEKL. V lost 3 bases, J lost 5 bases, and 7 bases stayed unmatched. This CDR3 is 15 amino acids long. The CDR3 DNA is TGCGCCAGCAGCCAGGGACAGAACTTCGATCAGCCCCAGCATTTT. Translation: CASSQGQNFDQPQHF.

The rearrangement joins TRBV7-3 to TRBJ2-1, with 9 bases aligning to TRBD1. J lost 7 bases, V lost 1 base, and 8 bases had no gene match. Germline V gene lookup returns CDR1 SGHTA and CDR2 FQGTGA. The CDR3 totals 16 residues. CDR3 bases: TGTGCCAGCAGCTTAAGCCCCGCCGGGACAGGGAATGAGCAGTTCTTC. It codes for CASSLSPAGTGNEQFF.

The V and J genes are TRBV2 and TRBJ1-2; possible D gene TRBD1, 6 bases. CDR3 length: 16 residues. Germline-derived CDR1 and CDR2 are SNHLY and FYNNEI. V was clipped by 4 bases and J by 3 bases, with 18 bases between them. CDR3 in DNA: TGTGCCAGCAGTGTGGGGGGCCGGGGTTGGTACTATGGCTACACCTTC. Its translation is CASSVGGRGWYYGYTF.

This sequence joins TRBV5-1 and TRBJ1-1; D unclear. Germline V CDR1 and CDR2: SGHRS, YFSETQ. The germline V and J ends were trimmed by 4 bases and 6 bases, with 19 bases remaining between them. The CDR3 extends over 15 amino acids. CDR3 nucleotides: TGCGCCAGCAGCCCCCCGACTGGAGGAGGGTCTGAAGCTTTCTTT. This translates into CASSPPTGGGSEAFF.

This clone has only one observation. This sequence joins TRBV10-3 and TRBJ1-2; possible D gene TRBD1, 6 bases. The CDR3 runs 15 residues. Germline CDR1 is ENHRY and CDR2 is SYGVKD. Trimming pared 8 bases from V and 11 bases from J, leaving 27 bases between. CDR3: CAIATDRSHPPRYTF. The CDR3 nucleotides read TGTGCCATCGCTACTGACAGGTCCCATCCTCCGAGGTACACCTTC.

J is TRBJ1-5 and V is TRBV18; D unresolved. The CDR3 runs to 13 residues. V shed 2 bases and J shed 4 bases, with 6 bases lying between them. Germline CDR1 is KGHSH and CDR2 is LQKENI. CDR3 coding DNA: TGTGCCAGCTCACCATCCGCGAATCAGCCCCAGCATTTT. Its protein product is CASSPSANQPQHF.

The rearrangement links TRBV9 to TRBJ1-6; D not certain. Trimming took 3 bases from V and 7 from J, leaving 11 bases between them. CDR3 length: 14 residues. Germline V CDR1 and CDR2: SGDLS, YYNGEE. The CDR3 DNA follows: TGTGCCAGCAGCGGAGGAGGGAGGAATTCACCCCTCCACTTT. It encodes CASSGGGRNSPLHF.

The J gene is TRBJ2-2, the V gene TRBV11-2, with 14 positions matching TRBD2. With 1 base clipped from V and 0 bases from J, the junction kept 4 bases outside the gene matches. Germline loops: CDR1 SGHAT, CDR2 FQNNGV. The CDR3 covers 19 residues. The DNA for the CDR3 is TGTGCCAGCAGCTTAGTTGGACTAGCGGGGGGACCGAACACCGGGGAGCTGTTTTTT. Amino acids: CASSLVGLAGGPNTGELFF.

CDR3 in amino acids: CASSLDRVKDTQYF. The CDR3 nucleotides are TGTGCCAGCAGCTTGGACAGGGTGAAAGATACGCAGTATTTT. The V gene is TRBV5-4, the J gene TRBJ2-3; D may be TRBD1 (6 bases). The V gene's germline CDR1 is SGHNT and CDR2 YYREEE (reference sequence). V was cut by 0 bases and J by 5 bases, with 10 bases left in between. The CDR3 runs to 14 residues.

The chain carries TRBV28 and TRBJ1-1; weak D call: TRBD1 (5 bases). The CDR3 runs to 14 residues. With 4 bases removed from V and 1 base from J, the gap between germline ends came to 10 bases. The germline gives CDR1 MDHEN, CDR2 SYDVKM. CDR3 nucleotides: TGTGCCAGCAGTTCCCTCGGGGGGAACACTGAAGCTTTCTTT. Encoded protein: CASSSLGGNTEAFF.

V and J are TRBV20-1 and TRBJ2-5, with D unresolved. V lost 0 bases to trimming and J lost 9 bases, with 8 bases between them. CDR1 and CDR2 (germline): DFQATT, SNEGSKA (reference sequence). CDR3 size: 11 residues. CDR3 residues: CSARDGLAQYF. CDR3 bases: TGCAGTGCTAGAGATGGGTTGGCCCAGTACTTC.

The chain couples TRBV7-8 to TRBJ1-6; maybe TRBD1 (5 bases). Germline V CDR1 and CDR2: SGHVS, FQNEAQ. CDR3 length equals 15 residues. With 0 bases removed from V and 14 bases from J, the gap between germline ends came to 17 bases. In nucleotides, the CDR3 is TGTGCCAGCAGCTTAGCCCGGGACGGGCTCGGATCCCTCCACTTT. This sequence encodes CASSLARDGLGSLHF.

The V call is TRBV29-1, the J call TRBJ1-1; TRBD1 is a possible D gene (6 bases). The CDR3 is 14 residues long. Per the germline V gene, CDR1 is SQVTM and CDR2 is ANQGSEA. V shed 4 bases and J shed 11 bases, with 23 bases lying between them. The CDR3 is CSVGRGSGTNGAFF. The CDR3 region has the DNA TGCAGCGTTGGGAGGGGCAGTGGGACAAACGGGGCTTTCTTT. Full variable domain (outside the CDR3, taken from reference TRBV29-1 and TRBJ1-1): SAVISQKPSRDICQRGTSLTIQCQVDSQVTMMFWYRQQPGQSLTLIATANQGSEATYESGFVIDKFPISRPNLTFSTLTVSNMSPEDSSIYLCSVGRGSGTNGAFFGQGTRLTVV.

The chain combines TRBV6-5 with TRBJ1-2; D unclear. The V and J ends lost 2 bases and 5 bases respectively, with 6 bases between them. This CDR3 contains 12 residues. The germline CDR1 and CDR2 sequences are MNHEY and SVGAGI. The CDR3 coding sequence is TGTGCCAGCAGTTACCCTGGTTATGGCTACACCTTC. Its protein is CASSYPGYGYTF.

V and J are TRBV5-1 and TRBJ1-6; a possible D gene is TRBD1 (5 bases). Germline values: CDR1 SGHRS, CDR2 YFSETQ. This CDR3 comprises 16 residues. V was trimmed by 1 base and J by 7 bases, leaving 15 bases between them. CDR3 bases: TGCGCCAGCAGCTTGAGCGGCGGCCAGGGAAATTCACCCCTCCACTTT. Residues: CASSLSGGQGNSPLHF.

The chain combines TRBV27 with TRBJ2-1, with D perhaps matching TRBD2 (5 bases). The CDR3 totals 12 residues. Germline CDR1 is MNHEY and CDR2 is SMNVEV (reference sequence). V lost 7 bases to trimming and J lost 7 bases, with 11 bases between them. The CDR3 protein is CASTGIGNEQFF. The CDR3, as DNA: TGTGCCAGCACGGGGATCGGGAATGAGCAGTTCTTC.